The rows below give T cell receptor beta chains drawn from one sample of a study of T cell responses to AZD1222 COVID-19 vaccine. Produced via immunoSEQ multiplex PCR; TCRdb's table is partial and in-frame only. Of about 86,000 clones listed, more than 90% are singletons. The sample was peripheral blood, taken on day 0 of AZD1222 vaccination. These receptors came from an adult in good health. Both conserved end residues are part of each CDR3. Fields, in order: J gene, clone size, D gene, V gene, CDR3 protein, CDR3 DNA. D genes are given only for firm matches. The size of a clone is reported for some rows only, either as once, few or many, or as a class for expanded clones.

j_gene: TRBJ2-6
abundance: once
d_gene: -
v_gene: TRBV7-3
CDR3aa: CASSLSSRRASGANVLTF
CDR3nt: TGTGCCAGCAGCTTATCGAGTAGGAGGGCCTCTGGGGCCAACGTCCTGACTTTC

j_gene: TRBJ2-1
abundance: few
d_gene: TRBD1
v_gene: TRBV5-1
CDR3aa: CASSVATGQGNEQFF
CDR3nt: TGCGCCAGCAGCGTGGCCACGGGACAGGGGAATGAGCAGTTCTTC

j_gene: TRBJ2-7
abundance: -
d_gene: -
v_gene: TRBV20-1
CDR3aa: CSARDSYEQYF
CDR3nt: TGCAGTGCTAGGGACTCCTACGAGCAGTACTTC

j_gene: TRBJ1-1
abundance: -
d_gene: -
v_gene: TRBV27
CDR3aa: CASSLSESTEAFF
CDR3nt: TGTGCCAGCAGTTTATCGGAGAGCACTGAAGCTTTCTTT

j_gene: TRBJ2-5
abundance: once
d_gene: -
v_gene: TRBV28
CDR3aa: CASSFPELETQYF
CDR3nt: TGTGCCAGCAGTTTTCCGGAGCTCGAGACCCAGTACTTC

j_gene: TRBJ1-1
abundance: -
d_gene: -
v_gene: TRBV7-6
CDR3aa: CASSLGGAATLMNTEAFF
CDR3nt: TGTGCCAGCAGCTTAGGGGGGGCGGCTACTTTAATGAACACTGAAGCTTTCTTT

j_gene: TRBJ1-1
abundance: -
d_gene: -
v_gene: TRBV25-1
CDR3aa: CASSDNRRVNTEAFF
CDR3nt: TGTGCCAGCAGTGACAACAGGCGGGTGAACACTGAAGCTTTCTTT

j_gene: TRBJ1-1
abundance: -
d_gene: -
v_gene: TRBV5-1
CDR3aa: CASSWTRGDTEAFF
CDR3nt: TGCGCCAGCAGCTGGACAAGGGGGGACACTGAAGCTTTCTTT

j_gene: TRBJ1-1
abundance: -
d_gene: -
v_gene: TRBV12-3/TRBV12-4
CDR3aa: CASSPGGEAFF
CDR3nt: TGTGCCAGCAGCCCCGGGGGAGAAGCTTTCTTT

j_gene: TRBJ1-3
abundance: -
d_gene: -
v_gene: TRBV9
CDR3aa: CASSGASSGNTIYF
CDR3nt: TGTGCCAGCAGCGGGGCGAGCTCTGGAAACACCATATATTTT

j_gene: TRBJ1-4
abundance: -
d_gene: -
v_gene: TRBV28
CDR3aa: CASSFKGLWVKLFF
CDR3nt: TGTGCCAGCAGTTTCAAAGGTCTTTGGGTGAAACTGTTTTTT

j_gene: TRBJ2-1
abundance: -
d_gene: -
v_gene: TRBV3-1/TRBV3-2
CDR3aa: CASSRRRQGTGYNEQFF
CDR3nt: TGTGCCAGCAGCCGACGCCGGCAGGGCACTGGGTACAATGAGCAGTTCTTC

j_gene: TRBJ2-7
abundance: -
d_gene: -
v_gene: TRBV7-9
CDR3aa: CASSISGISYEQYF
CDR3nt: TGTGCCAGCAGCATATCGGGGATCTCCTACGAGCAGTACTTC

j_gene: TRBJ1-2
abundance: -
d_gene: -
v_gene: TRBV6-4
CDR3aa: CASSDESTGLYGYTF
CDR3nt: TGTGCCAGCAGTGACGAGTCTACAGGGCTCTATGGCTACACCTTC

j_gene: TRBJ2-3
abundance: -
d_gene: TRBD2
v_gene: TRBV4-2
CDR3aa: CASSPEVAGTPRDTQYF
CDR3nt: TGTGCCAGCAGCCCTGAGGTAGCGGGAACACCGAGGGATACGCAGTATTTT

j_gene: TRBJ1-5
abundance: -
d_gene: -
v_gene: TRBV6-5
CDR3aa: CASRRDPSNQPQHF
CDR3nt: TGTGCCAGCCGGAGGGACCCCAGCAATCAGCCCCAGCATTTT

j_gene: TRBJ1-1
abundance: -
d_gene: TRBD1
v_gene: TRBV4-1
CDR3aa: CASSPGQGGAFF
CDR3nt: TGCGCCAGCAGCCCCGGACAGGGGGGAGCTTTCTTT

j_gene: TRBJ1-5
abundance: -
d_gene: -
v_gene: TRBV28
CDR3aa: CASSFPSHRPYSNQPQHF
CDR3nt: TGTGCCAGCAGTTTTCCCTCCCACAGGCCCTATAGCAATCAGCCCCAGCATTTT

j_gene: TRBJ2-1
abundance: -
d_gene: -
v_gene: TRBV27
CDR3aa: CASSLYLGQYNEQFF
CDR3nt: TGTGCCAGCAGTTTATACCTGGGACAATACAATGAGCAGTTCTTC

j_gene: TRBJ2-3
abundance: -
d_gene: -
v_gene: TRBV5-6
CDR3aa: CASSPFGTGGDTQYF
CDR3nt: TGTGCCAGCAGCCCTTTCGGGACCGGCGGAGATACGCAGTATTTT

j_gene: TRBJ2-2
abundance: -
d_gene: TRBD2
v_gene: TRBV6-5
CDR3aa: CASTQGTSGELFF
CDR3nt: TGTGCCAGCACCCAGGGGACTAGCGGGGAGCTGTTTTTT

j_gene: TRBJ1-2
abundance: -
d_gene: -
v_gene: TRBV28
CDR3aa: CASRKESYGYTF
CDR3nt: TGTGCCAGCAGGAAAGAGAGCTATGGCTACACCTTC

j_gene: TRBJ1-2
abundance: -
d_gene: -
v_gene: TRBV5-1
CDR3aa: CASSPQTEGAVYGYTF
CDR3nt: TGCGCCAGCAGCCCGCAGACCGAGGGCGCGGTCTATGGCTACACCTTC

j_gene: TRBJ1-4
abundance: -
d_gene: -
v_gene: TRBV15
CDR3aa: CATSSREREKLFF
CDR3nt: TGTGCCACCAGCAGCAGGGAGCGAGAAAAACTGTTTTTT

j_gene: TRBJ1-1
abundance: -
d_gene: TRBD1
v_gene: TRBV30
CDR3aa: CAWREKRTGDTEAFF
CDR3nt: TGTGCCTGGAGGGAAAAAAGGACAGGGGACACTGAAGCTTTCTTT

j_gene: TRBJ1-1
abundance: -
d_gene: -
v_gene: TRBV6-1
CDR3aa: CAGREEGLMNTEAFF
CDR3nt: TGTGCCGGACGGGAGGAGGGCCTAATGAACACTGAAGCTTTCTTT

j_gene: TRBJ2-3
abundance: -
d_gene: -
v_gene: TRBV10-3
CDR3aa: CAIGAVTSTDTQYF
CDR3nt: TGTGCCATCGGGGCGGTGACTAGCACAGATACGCAGTATTTT

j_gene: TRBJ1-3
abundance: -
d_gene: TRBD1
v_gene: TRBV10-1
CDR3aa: CASSGGTGAGNTIYF
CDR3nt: TGCGCCAGCAGTGGTGGGACAGGGGCTGGAAACACCATATATTTT

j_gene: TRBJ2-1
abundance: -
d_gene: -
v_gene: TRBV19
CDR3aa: CASKGETEQFF
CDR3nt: TGTGCCAGTAAAGGGGAGACTGAGCAGTTCTTC

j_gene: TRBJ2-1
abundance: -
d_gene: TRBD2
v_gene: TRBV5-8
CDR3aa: CASSQILAGSRNEQFF
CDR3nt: TGTGCCAGCAGCCAGATACTAGCGGGGTCCCGAAATGAGCAGTTCTTC

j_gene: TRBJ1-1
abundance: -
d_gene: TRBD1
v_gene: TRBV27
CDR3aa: CASSPTYTGGTEAFF
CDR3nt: TGTGCCAGCAGCCCAACCTATACAGGGGGCACTGAAGCTTTCTTT

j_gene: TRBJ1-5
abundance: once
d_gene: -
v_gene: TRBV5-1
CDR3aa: CASSLDSNQPQHF
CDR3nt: TGCGCCAGCAGCTTGGATTCTAATCAGCCCCAGCATTTT

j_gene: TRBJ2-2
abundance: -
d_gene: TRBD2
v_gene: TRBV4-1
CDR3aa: CASSQDLGLAGGAGELFF
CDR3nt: TGCGCCAGCAGCCAAGATCTAGGGCTAGCGGGAGGGGCCGGGGAGCTGTTTTTT

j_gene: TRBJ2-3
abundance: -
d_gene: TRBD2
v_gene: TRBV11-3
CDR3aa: CASSADSGALDTQYF
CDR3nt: TGTGCCAGCAGCGCAGATAGCGGGGCCCTAGATACGCAGTATTTT

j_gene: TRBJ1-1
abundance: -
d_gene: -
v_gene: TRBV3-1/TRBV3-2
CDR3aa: CASSLMGSWAFF
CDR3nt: TGTGCCAGCAGCCTAATGGGGAGTTGGGCTTTCTTT